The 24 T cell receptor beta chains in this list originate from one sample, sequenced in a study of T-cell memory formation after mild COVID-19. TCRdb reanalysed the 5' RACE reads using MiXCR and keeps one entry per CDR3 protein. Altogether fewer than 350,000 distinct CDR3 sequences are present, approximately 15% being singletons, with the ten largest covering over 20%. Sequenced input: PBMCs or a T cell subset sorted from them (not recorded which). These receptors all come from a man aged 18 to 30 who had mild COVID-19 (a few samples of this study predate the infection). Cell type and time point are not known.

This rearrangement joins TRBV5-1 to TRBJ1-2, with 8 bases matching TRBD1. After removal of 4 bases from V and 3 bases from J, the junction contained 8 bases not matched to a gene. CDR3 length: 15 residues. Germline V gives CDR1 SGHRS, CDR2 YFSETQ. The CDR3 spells CASSPTQGAHYGYTF. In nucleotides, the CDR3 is TGCGCCAGCAGCCCGACTCAGGGGGCCCACTATGGCTACACCTTC.

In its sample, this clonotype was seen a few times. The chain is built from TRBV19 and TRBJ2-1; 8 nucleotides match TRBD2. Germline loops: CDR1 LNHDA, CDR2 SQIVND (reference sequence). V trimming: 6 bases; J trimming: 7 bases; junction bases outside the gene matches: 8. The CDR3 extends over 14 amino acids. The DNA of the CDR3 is TGTGCCAGTAGCCCCCGGGGGGGCCGTAATGAGCAGTTCTTC. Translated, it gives CASSPRGGRNEQFF.

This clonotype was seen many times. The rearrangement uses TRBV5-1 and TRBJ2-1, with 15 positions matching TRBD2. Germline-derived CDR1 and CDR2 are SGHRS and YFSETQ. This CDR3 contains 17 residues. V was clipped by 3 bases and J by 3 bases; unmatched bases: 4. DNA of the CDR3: TGCGCCAGCAGCTCGGGGACTAGCGGGGGGCTCTACAATGAGCAGTTCTTC. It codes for CASSSGTSGGLYNEQFF. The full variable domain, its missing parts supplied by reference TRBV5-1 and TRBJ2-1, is KAGVTQTPRYLIKTRGQQVTLSCSPISGHRSVSWYQQTPGQGLQFLFEYFSETQRNKGNFPGRFSGRQFSNSRSEMNVSTLELGDSALYLCASSSGTSGGLYNEQFFGPGTRLTVL.

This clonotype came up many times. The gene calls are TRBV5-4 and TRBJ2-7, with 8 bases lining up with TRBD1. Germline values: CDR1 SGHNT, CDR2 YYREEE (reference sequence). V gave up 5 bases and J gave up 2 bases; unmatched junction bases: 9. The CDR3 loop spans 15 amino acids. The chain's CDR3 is CASSPGTGGPYEQYF. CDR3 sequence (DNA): TGTGCCAGCAGTCCCGGGACAGGAGGGCCCTACGAGCAGTACTTC.

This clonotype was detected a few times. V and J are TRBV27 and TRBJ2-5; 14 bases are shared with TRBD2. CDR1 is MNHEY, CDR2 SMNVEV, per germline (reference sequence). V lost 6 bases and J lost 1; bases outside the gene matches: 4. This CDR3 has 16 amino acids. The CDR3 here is CASRLGTSGGQETQYF. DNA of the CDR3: TGTGCCAGCAGACTTGGGACTAGCGGGGGCCAAGAGACCCAGTACTTC.

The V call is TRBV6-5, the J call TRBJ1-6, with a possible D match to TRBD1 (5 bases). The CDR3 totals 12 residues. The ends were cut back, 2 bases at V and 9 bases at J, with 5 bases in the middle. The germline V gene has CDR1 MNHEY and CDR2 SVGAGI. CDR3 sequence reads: CASSYGTSPLHF. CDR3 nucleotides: TGTGCCAGCAGTTACGGGACTTCACCCCTCCACTTT.

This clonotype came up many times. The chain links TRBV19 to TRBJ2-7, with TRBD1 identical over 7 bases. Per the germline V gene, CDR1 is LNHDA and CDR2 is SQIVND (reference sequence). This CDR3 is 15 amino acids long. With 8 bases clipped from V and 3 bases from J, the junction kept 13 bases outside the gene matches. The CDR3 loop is CASANVGTDYYEQYF. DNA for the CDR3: TGTGCCAGTGCCAATGTCGGGACAGATTACTACGAGCAGTACTTC.

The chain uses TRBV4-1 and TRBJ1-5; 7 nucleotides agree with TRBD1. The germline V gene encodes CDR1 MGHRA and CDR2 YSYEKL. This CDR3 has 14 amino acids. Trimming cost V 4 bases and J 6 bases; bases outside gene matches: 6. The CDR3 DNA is TGCGCCAGCAGCCCTCTAGGGGGCGGTCAGCCCCAGCATTTT. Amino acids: CASSPLGGGQPQHF.

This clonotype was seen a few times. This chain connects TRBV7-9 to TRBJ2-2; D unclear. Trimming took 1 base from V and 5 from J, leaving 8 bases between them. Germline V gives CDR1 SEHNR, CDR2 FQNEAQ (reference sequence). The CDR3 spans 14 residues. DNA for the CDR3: TGTGCCAGCAGCTTAGAGTCCCCGACCGGGGAGCTGTTTTTT. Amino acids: CASSLESPTGELFF.

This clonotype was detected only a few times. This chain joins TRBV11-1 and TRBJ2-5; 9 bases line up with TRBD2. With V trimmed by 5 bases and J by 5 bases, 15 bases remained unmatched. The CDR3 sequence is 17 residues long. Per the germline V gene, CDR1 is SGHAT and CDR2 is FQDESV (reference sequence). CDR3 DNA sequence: TGTGCCAGCAGCGCGCACGAGGGACTAGCCCAGGCGGAGACCCAGTACTTC. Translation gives CASSAHEGLAQAETQYF.

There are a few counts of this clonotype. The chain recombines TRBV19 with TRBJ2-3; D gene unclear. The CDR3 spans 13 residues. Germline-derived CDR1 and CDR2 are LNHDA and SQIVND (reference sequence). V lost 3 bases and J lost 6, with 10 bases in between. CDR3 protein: CASSIRTVDTQYF. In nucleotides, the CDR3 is TGTGCCAGTAGTATTAGGACCGTTGATACGCAGTATTTT.

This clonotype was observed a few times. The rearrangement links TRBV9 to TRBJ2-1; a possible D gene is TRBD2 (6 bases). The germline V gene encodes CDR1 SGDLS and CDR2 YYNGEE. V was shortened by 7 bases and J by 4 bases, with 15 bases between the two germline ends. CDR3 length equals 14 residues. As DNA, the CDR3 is TGTGCCAGCGAGGCGGGGCACCATTACAATGAGCAGTTCTTC. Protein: CASEAGHHYNEQFF.

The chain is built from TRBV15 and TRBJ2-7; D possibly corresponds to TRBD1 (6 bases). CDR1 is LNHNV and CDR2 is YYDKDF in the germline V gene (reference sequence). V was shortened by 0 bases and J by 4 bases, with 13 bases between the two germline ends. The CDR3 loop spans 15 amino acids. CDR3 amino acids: CATSRDGTGQYEQYF. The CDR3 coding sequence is TGTGCCACCAGCAGAGATGGCACGGGACAATACGAGCAGTACTTC.

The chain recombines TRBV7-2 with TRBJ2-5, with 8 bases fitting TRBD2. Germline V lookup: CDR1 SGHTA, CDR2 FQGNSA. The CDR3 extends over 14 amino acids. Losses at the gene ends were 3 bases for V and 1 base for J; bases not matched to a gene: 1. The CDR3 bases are TGTGCCAGCAGCTTCGGACTAGCCCAAGAGACCCAGTACTTC. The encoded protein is CASSFGLAQETQYF.

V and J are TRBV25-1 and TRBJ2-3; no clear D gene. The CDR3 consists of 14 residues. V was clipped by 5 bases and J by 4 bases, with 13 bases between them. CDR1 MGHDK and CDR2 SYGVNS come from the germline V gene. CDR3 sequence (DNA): TGTGCCAGCAGTCTGGGGATGCCTCCAGATACGCAGTATTTT. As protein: CASSLGMPPDTQYF.

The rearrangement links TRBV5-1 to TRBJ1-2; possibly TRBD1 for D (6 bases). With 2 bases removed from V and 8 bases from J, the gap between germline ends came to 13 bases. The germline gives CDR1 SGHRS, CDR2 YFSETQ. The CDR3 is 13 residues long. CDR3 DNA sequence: TGCGCCAGCAGCTTAACAGGGAGAGGCGGCTACACCTTC. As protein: CASSLTGRGGYTF. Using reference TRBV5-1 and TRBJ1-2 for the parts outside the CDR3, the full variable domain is KAGVTQTPRYLIKTRGQQVTLSCSPISGHRSVSWYQQTPGQGLQFLFEYFSETQRNKGNFPGRFSGRQFSNSRSEMNVSTLELGDSALYLCASSLTGRGGYTFGSGTRLTVV.

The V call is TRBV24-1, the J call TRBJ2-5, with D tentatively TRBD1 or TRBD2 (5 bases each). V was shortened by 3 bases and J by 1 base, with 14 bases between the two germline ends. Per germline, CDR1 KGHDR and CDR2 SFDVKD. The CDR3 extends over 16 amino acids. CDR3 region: CATSDAAREFQETQYF. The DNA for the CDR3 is TGTGCCACCAGTGATGCCGCCAGGGAGTTCCAAGAGACCCAGTACTTC.

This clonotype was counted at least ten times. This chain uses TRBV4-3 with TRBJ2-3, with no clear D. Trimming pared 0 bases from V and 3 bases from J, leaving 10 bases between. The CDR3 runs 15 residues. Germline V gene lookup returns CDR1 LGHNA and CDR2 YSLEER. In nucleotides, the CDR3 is TGCGCCAGCAGCCAAGATCAGGCGGCAACAGATACGCAGTATTTT. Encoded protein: CASSQDQAATDTQYF.

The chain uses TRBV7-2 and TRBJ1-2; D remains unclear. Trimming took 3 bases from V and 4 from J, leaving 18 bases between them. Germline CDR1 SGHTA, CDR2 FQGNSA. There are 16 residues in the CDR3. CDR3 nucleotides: TGTGCCAGCAGCTTTTCAGGAAACACGGGGAGCTATGGCTACACCTTC. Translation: CASSFSGNTGSYGYTF.

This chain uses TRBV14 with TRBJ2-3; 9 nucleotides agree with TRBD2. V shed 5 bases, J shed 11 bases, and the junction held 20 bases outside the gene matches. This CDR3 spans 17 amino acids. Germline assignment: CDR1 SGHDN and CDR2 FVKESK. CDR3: CASSGSATGLAPLWQYF. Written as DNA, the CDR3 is TGTGCCAGCAGCGGTTCGGCAACGGGACTAGCACCTCTTTGGCAGTATTTT.

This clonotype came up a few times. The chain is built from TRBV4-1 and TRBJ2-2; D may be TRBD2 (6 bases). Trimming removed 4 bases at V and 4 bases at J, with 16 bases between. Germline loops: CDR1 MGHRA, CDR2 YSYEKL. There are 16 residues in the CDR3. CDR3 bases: TGCGCCAGCAGCCCCCTCGGAGGGCCCGGCACCGGGGAGCTGTTTTTT. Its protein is CASSPLGGPGTGELFF.

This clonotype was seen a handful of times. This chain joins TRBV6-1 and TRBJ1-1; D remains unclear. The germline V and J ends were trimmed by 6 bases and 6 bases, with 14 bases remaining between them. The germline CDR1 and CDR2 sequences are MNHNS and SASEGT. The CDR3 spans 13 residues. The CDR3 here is CASRVHRGAEAFF. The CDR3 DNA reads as TGTGCCAGCAGGGTACATCGGGGAGCTGAAGCTTTCTTT.

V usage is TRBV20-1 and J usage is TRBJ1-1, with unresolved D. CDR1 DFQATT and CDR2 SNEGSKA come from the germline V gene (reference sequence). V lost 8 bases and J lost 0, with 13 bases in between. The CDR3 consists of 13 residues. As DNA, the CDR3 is TGCAGTCTTATGAGCCCTATGAACACTGAAGCTTTCTTT. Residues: CSLMSPMNTEAFF.

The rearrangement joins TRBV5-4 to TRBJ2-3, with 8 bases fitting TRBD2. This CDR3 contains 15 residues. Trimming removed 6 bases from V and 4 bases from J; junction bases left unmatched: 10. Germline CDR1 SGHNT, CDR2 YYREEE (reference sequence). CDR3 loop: CASNKVPSGSDTQYF. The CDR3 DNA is TGTGCCAGCAACAAGGTCCCTAGCGGGTCAGATACGCAGTATTTT.